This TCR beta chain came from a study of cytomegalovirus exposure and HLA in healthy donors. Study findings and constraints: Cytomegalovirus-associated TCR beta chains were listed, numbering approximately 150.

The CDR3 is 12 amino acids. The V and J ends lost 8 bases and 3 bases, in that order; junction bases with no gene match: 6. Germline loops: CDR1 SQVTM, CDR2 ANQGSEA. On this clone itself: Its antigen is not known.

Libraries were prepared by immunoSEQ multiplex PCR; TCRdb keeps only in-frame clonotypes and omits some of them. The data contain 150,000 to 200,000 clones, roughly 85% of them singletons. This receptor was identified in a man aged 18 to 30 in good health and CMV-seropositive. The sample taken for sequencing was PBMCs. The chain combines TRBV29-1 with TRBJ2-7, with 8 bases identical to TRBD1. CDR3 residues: CSPGQGIYEQYF. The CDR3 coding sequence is TGCAGCCCCGGACAGGGTATCTACGAGCAGTACTTC.